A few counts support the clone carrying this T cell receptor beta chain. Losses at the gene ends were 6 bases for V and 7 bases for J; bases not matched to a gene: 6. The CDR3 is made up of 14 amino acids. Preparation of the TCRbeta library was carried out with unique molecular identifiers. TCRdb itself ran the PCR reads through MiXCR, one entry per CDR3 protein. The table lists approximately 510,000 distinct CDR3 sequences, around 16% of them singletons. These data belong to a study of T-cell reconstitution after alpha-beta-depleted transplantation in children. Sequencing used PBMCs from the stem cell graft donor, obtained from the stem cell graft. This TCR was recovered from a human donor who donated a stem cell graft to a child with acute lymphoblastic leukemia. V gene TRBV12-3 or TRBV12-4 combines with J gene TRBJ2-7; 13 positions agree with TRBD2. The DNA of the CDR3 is TGTGCCAGCAGCCCGACTAGCGGGAGGAGGGAGCAGTACTTC. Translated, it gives CASSPTSGRREQYF.